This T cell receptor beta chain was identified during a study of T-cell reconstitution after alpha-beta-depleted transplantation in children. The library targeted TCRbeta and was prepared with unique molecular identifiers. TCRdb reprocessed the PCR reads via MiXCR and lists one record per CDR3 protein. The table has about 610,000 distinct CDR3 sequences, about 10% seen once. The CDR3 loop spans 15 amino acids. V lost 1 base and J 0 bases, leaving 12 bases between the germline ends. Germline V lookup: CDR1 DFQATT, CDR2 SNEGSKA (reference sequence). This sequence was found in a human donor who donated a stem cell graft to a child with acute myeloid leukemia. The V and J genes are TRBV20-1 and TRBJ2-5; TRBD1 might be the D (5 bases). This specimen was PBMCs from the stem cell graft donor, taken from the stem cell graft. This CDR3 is CSARGFIRDQETQYF. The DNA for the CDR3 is TGCAGTGCTAGAGGGTTTATCAGGGACCAAGAGACCCAGTACTTC.